The rows below give T cell receptor beta chains drawn from one sample of a study of Graves' ophthalmopathy and Graves' hyperthyroidism. Each CDR3 protein gets one entry after TCRdb re-called the multiplex PCR reads with MiXCR. The table lists hundreds of thousands of distinct CDR3 sequences, under 25% of them singletons, with more than 35% in the top ten. The source material was peripheral blood. The receptors here all came from a woman in her forties or fifties with Graves' ophthalmopathy. CDR3s include the opening cysteine and the closing phenylalanine or tryptophan. For some rows the clone size is stated as once, few or many, or as a class when expanded; others skip it.

CDR3	J	size	V
CASTPGQGFYEQYF	TRBJ2-7	many	TRBV6-5
CASTTGLHQPQHF	TRBJ1-5	many	TRBV27
CAGFYEQYF	TRBJ2-7	many	TRBV30
CASSHDRAEAFF	TRBJ1-1	many	TRBV5-6
CAWSAQGYSQPQHF	TRBJ1-5	many	TRBV30
CASSLDGNAFF	TRBJ1-1	many	TRBV5-1
CASSPGVGTTEAFF	TRBJ1-1	.	TRBV28
CSAIVDGGNSPLHF	TRBJ1-6	few	TRBV20-1
CASSSLRYEQYF	TRBJ2-7	many	TRBV7-9
CASSEPGLHLHYEQYF	TRBJ2-7	many	TRBV2
CASSAPGQGNTEAFF	TRBJ1-1	.	TRBV25-1
CAWSRQGLTEAFF	TRBJ1-1	many	TRBV30
CASSLESSGYTF	TRBJ1-2	many	TRBV5-1